The present T cell receptor beta chain was sequenced within a study of radiotherapy plus CTLA-4 blockade in lung cancer. In the study overall: An objective response was seen in around a sixth of patients, and disease control in more than 25%.

Receiving focal radiation plus CTLA-4 blockade with ipilimumab were patients who had chemo-refractory metastatic non-small-cell lung cancer. Study-wide results and caveats: Blood-borne expansion of tumor-derived TCR clones followed radiotherapy plus ipilimumab.

J gave up 3 bases and V 5 bases, and 4 bases lay outside the gene matches. This CDR3 region has 13 residues. Germline V gene lookup returns CDR1 GTSNPN and CDR2 SVGIG (reference sequence). This clone was detected only a few times. Its antigen is not identified. Here immunoSEQ multiplex PCR was the method, and the copy in TCRdb shows in-frame clones only, minus some. The table shows more than 90,000 clones, with roughly 77% occurring only once. The chain recombines TRBV30 with TRBJ1-1; 9 nucleotides line up with TRBD1. The origin of this receptor is a human donor with non-small cell lung cancer that progressed on radiotherapy plus ipilimumab. Some clones in this sample may be carry-over from other donors' samples. Specimen: peripheral blood, collected from a patient treated with radiotherapy plus ipilimumab. The CDR3 loop is CAWARQGDTEAFF. The CDR3 nucleotides are TGTGCCTGGGCTCGACAGGGGGACACTGAAGCTTTCTTT.